These 5 T cell receptor beta chains were sequenced from one sample in a study of identical twins. TCRdb ran MiXCR on the 5' RACE reads and lists one entry per CDR3 protein. Of under 500,000 distinct CDR3 sequences in the sample, around an eighth were seen once. This sample was also put to use in a study of yellow fever vaccine responses in identical twins.

The sample was CD4+ T cells sorted from blood. The receptors were sampled from a woman younger than 35 in good health.

The rearrangement links TRBV6-1 to TRBJ2-1; TRBD2 agrees at 7 bases. The trim removed 7 bases at V and 3 bases at J, leaving 6 bases unmatched. The CDR3 is 14 residues long. Germline V gene lookup returns CDR1 MNHNS and CDR2 SASEGT. The CDR3 region is CASKAGEYYNEQFF. Here the CDR3 DNA reads TGTGCCAGCAAGGCGGGGGAATACTACAATGAGCAGTTCTTC.

There are a few counts of this clonotype. The chain uses TRBV20-1 and TRBJ2-3; 9 bases agree with TRBD2. With 1 base clipped from V and 1 base from J, the junction kept 12 bases outside the gene matches. Germline V gives CDR1 DFQATT, CDR2 SNEGSKA (reference sequence). The CDR3 totals 18 residues. DNA for the CDR3: TGCAGTGCTAGAGCGGCGGTAGCGGGAGTCAGGGGCACAGATACGCAGTATTTT. This sequence encodes CSARAAVAGVRGTDTQYF.

This clonotype was detected a few times. The chain joins TRBV20-1 to TRBJ2-3; 11 bases align to TRBD1. The CDR3 runs 14 residues. V lost 8 bases and J lost 4; bases outside the gene matches: 8. Germline V gene lookup returns CDR1 DFQATT and CDR2 SNEGSKA (reference sequence). CDR3 loop: CSSKGQGAPDTQYF. CDR3 DNA: TGCAGTTCGAAAGGACAGGGGGCCCCAGATACGCAGTATTTT.

The CDR3 is CAWNRGEETQYF. The CDR3 DNA reads TGTGCCTGGAACCGGGGGGAAGAGACCCAGTACTTC. The chain couples TRBV30 to TRBJ2-5; 7 bases agree with TRBD2. This CDR3 has 12 residues. Germline CDR1 is GTSNPN and CDR2 is SVGIG (reference sequence). V lost 4 bases to trimming and J lost 3 bases; unmatched junction nucleotides: 2.

This clonotype was recorded many times. This chain joins TRBV29-1 and TRBJ2-4; 7 nucleotides line up with TRBD2. V trimming: 5 bases; J trimming: 1 base; junction bases outside the gene matches: 5. In germline, CDR1 is SQVTM, CDR2 ANQGSEA. CDR3 length: 14 residues. The CDR3 sequence: CSVRGVGAKNIQYF. The CDR3 bases are TGCAGCGTTCGGGGGGTCGGCGCCAAAAACATTCAGTACTTC. Based on the CDR3 plus reference TRBV29-1 and TRBJ2-4, the full variable domain is SAVISQKPSRDICQRGTSLTIQCQVDSQVTMMFWYRQQPGQSLTLIATANQGSEATYESGFVIDKFPISRPNLTFSTLTVSNMSPEDSSIYLCSVRGVGAKNIQYFGAGTRLSVL.